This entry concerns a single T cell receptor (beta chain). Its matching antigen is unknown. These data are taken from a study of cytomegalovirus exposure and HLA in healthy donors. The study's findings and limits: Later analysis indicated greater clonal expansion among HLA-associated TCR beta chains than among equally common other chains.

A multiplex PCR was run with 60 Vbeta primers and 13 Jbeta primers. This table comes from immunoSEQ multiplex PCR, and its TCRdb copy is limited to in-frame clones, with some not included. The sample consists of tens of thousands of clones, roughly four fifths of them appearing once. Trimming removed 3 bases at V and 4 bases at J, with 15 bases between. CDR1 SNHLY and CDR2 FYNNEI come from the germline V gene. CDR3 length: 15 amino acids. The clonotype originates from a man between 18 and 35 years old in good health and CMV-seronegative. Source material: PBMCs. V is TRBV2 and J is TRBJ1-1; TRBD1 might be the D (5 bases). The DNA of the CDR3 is TGTGCCAGCAGTGAGATACGGGGGGTGTCCACTGAAGCTTTCTTT. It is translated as CASSEIRGVSTEAFF. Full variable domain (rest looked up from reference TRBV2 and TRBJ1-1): EPEVTQTPSHQVTQMGQEVILRCVPISNHLYFYWYRQILGQKVEFLVSFYNNEISEKSEIFDDQFSVERPDGSNFTLKIRSTKLEDSAMYFCASSEIRGVSTEAFFGQGTRLTVV.